Described below is a single T cell receptor beta chain sequence and its context. The antigen is not known. Next came a second PCR, run for about 6 to 12 cycles, which used a sample-barcoded 5' primer along with a J-beta primer mix. Each CDR3 protein gets one entry after TCRdb re-called the 5' RACE reads with MiXCR. This repertoire shows around 1,500,000 distinct CDR3 sequences, 28% found once; its top ten account for over 7%. The sample is drawn from a study of blood T cells in healthy people across ages. The study recruited healthy Caucasian donors from Russia who were aged about 6 to 90. For every donor, a draw yielded around 10 milliliters of peripheral blood. This CDR3 region has 15 residues. Trimming removed 4 bases from V and 2 bases from J; junction bases left unmatched: 8. The germline CDR1 and CDR2 sequences are KGHSH and LQKENI. Overall study findings and caveats: A strong correlation between TCR beta diversity and naive T cell percentage was seen.

The chain uses TRBV18 and TRBJ2-7; 7 positions match TRBD1. The clonotype originates from a woman younger than 45 in good health. Sequencing was performed on blood. CDR3 sequence: CASSRGQDSTYEQYF. The CDR3 nucleotides read TGTGCCAGCTCACGAGGACAGGACTCAACCTACGAGCAGTACTTC.